This TCR beta chain was recovered during a study of cytomegalovirus exposure and HLA in healthy donors. As for the study in general: Roughly 92 million unique TCRs, all from HLA-typed donors, were included in an early release of the data.

Use of 60 Vbeta and 13 Jbeta primers characterized the PCR. TCRdb's table, derived via immunoSEQ multiplex PCR, lists solely in-frame clones and lacks some. The sample records roughly 160,000 clones, around 74% being singletons. Study-wide results and caveats: Highest at DRB1 and lowest at HLA-C, TCR association rates differed among HLA loci in a later analysis. Apart from CMV serostatus, no immune exposure information was available. Roughly even sequencing depth across donors was the assumption behind the presence/absence analyses.

Looked up from germline, CDR1 is GTSNPN and CDR2 is SVGIG (reference sequence). Trimming shortened V by 4 bases and J by 4 bases, and 10 bases separated the two germline ends. The CDR3 contains 13 residues. Turning to this clone: Its target is not known.

The receptor was isolated from a female donor in good health and CMV-seronegative. Sequencing was done on a sample of PBMCs. The chain uses TRBV30 and TRBJ1-4; possible D gene TRBD1, 6 bases. The CDR3 DNA reads TGTGCCTGGACAACAGGGTATAATGAAAAACTGTTTTTT. Translated: CAWTTGYNEKLFF.